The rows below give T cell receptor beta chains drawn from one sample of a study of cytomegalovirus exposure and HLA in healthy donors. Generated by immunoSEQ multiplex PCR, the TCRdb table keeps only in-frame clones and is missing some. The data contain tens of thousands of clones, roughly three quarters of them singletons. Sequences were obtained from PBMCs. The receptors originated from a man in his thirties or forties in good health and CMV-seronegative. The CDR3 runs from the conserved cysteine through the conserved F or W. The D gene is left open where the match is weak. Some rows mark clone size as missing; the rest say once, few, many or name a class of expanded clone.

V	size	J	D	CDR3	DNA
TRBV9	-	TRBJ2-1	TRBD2	CASSAPRRGGGNEQFF	TGTGCCAGCAGCGCCCCCCGGCGGGGGGGCGGGAATGAGCAGTTCTTC
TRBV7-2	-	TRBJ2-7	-	CASSLGAGSSYEQYF	TGTGCCAGCAGCTTAGGGGCGGGTTCATCCTACGAGCAGTACTTC
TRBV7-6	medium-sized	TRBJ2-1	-	CASSLPLGYGATYNEQFF	TGTGCCAGCAGCTTACCCCTCGGGTATGGAGCTACCTACAATGAGCAGTTCTTC
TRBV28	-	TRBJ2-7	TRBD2	CASSLKAGVLDEQYF	TGTGCCAGCAGTTTAAAAGCGGGAGTTTTGGACGAGCAGTACTTC
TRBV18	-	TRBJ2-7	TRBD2	CASSPPRGLAGNEQYF	TGTGCCAGCTCACCACCGAGGGGACTAGCGGGGAACGAGCAGTACTTC
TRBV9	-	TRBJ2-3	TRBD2	CASSVNLASGAADTQYF	TGTGCCAGCAGCGTAAACTTGGCTAGCGGGGCAGCAGATACGCAGTATTTT
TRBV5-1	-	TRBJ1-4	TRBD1	CASSVQGSDEKLFF	TGCGCCAGCAGCGTACAGGGGTCCGATGAAAAACTGTTTTTT
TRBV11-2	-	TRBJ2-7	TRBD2	CASSWGGRYEQYF	TGTGCCAGCAGCTGGGGGGGTAGATACGAGCAGTACTTC
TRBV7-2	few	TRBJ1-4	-	CASSFGVLEKLFF	TGTGCCAGCAGCTTCGGGGTGCTTGAAAAACTGTTTTTT
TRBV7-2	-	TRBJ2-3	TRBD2	CASSFGTSGGAMDTQYF	TGTGCCAGCAGCTTTGGGACTAGCGGGGGGGCCATGGATACGCAGTATTTT
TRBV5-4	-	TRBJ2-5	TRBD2	CASSPDGGTMQETQYF	TGTGCCAGCAGCCCCGACGGGGGGACGATGCAAGAGACCCAGTACTTC
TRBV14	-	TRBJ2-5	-	CASSQVGVEQYF	TGTGCCAGCAGCCAAGTAGGAGTGGAGCAGTACTTC
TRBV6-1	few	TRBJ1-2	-	CASSGGSGRVANYGYTF	TGTGCCAGCAGTGGCGGTTCGGGGAGGGTGGCGAACTATGGCTACACCTTC
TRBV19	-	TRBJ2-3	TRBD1	CASNEQGAGDTQYF	TGTGCCAGTAACGAACAGGGGGCGGGAGATACGCAGTATTTT
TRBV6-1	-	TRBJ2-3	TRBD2	CASSEGRGSSTDTQYF	TGTGCCAGCAGTGAAGGACGCGGGAGCAGCACAGATACGCAGTATTTT
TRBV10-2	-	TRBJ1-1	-	CASSESFQAATEAFF	TGCGCCAGCAGTGAAAGCTTCCAGGCTGCCACTGAAGCTTTCTTT
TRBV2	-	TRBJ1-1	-	CASSAQENTEAFF	TGTGCCAGCAGTGCACAGGAGAACACTGAAGCTTTCTTT
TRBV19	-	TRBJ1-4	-	CASSTSLLAGWTEKLFF	TGTGCCAGTAGTACGAGCTTATTAGCGGGCTGGACAGAAAAACTGTTTTTT
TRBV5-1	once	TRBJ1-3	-	CASSPGSGNTIYF	TGCGCCAGCAGCCCAGGGTCTGGAAACACCATATATTTT
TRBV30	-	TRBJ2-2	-	CAWSVGLNTGELFF	TGTGCCTGGAGTGTTGGGCTCAACACCGGGGAGCTGTTTTTT
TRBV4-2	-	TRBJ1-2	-	CASSHRGDTLSGYTF	TGTGCCAGCAGCCATAGAGGGGACACCCTCTCTGGCTACACCTTC
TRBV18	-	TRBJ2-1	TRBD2	CASSPPGFAGRVSGSGNNEQFF	TGTGCCAGCTCACCACCTGGTTTCGCAGGGCGCGTTAGCGGGTCCGGAAACAATGAGCAGTTCTTC
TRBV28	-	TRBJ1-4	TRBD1	CASSPQGTNEKLFF	TGTGCCAGCAGTCCACAGGGGACTAATGAAAAACTGTTTTTT
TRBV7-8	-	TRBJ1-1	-	CASSFTYTEAFF	TGTGCCAGCAGCTTTACTTACACTGAAGCTTTCTTT
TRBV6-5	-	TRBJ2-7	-	CASSYGGHSLEQYF	TGTGCCAGCAGTTACGGGGGACATTCCCTCGAGCAGTACTTC
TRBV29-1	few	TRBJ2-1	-	CSAKRDNEQFF	TGCAGCGCTAAGCGGGACAATGAGCAGTTCTTC
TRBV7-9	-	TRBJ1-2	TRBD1	CSSSSNRGGYTF	TGTTCCAGCAGCTCCAACAGGGGCGGCTACACCTTC
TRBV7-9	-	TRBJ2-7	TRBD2	CASSPSGTSGYEQYF	TGTGCCAGCAGCCCGTCCGGGACTAGCGGGTACGAGCAGTACTTC
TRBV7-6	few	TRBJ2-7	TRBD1	CASSRDRVKNEQYF	TGTGCCAGCAGCAGGGACAGGGTGAAGAACGAGCAGTACTTC
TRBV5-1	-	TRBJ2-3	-	CASSSPSTDTQYF	TGCGCCAGCAGCAGCCCGAGCACAGATACGCAGTATTTT
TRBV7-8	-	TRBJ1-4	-	CASSGGGGEKLFF	TGTGCCAGCAGCGGGGGAGGCGGAGAAAAACTGTTTTTT
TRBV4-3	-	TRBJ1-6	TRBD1	CASSPGQGPNSPLHF	TGCGCCAGCAGCCCGGGACAGGGACCTAATTCACCCCTCCACTTT
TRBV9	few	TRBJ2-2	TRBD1	CASNETGNKVTGELFF	TGTGCCAGCAATGAGACAGGGAACAAGGTAACCGGGGAGCTGTTTTTT
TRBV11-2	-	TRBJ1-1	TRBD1	CASSAAGGTDTEAFF	TGTGCCAGCAGCGCCGCAGGGGGCACCGACACTGAAGCTTTCTTT
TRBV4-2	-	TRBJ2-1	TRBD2	CASSQDKGLAVYNEQFF	TGTGCCAGCAGCCAAGATAAGGGACTAGCGGTATACAATGAGCAGTTCTTC
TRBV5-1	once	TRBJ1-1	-	CASGAGTPNTEAFF	TGCGCCAGCGGAGCCGGGACACCTAACACTGAAGCTTTCTTT
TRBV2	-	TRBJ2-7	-	CASRDTNYEQYF	TGTGCCAGCCGGGACACGAACTACGAGCAGTACTTC
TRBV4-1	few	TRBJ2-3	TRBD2	CASSRAGLAGLGDTQYF	TGCGCCAGCAGCCGAGCGGGACTAGCGGGGCTCGGAGATACGCAGTATTTT
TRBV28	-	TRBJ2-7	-	CASNYRTVPPSEQYF	TGTGCCAGCAACTATCGGACAGTCCCCCCCAGCGAGCAGTACTTC
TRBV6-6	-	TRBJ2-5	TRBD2	CASSYTTSVQETQYF	TGTGCCAGCAGTTACACTACTAGCGTACAAGAGACCCAGTACTTC
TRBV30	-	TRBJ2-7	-	CAWSVENYEQYF	TGTGCCTGGAGTGTAGAGAACTACGAGCAGTACTTC
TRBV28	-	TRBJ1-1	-	CASSFTGYGETFF	TGTGCCAGCAGTTTCACCGGCTACGGGGAAACTTTCTTT
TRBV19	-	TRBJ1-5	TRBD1	CASTPTGGNQPQHF	TGTGCCAGTACCCCGACAGGGGGCAATCAGCCCCAGCATTTT